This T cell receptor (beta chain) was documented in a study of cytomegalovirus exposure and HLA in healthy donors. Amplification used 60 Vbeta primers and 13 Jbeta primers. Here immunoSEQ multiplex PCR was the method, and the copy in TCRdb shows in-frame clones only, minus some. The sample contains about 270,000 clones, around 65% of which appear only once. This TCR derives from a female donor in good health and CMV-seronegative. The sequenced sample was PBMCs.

The DNA of the CDR3 is TGTGCCAGCAGTCTAACGGGAACCGGGGAGCTGTTTTTT. The encoded protein is CASSLTGTGELFF. The chain has TRBV25-1 and TRBJ2-2; possible D gene TRBD2, 5 bases. Germline CDR1 is MGHDK and CDR2 is SYGVNS. Trimming left V 5 bases short and J 5 bases short, with 9 bases between. This CDR3 has 13 amino acids.